One sample yielded the 5 T cell receptor beta chains listed below, sequenced in a study of a mutant IDH1 vaccine in newly diagnosed glioma. Time point described: baseline, week 1 (first vaccination visit). Treatment indicated: pre-vaccination baseline after standard-of-care therapy. The repertoire was sequenced with immunoSEQ multiplex PCR; TCRdb's copy has only in-frame clones and lacks some. The table lists roughly 25,000 clones, roughly 93% of them singletons. The starting material was PBMCs, obtained from a glioma patient treated with radiotherapy, temozolomide or both. These receptors all stem from a man aged 40-55 years with glioma.

The chain links TRBV6-1 to TRBJ1-1; D not resolved. There are 14 residues in the CDR3. Between the trimmed V and J ends, which lost 11 bases and 5 bases, there was a span of 21 bases. CDR1 is MNHNS, CDR2 SASEGT, per germline. The CDR3 DNA reads TGTGCCCCACGGCCCTCGGACGTTAGAACTGAAGCTTTCTTT. Protein: CAPRPSDVRTEAFF.

The chain carries TRBV11-3 and TRBJ2-1, with TRBD2 identical over 8 bases. Trimming took 5 bases from V and 4 from J; bases not matched to a gene: 13. The CDR3 loop spans 17 amino acids. The germline CDR1 and CDR2 sequences are SGHNT and YENEEA. For the CDR3, the DNA is TGTGCCAGCAGCCCATGGGTAGCGGGGTTGAGTTACAATGAGCAGTTCTTC. Encoded protein: CASSPWVAGLSYNEQFF.

The chain joins TRBV6-5 to TRBJ2-1, with unresolved D. Trimming shortened V by 5 bases and J by 3 bases, and 11 bases separated the two germline ends. Germline CDR1 is MNHEY and CDR2 is SVGAGI. This CDR3 has 14 amino acids. CDR3 DNA: TGTGCCAGCAGTACCTCGGCAGACTACAATGAGCAGTTCTTC. Translated: CASSTSADYNEQFF.

The V gene is TRBV6-5, the J gene TRBJ1-1; no firm D call. Trimming cost V 7 bases and J 1 base, with 13 bases left between them. The germline CDR1 and CDR2 sequences are MNHEY and SVGAGI. This CDR3 contains 14 residues. The CDR3 DNA follows: TGTGCCAGCATTCCAAGAGGCGGGAACACTGAAGCTTTCTTT. Translated: CASIPRGGNTEAFF.

The chain carries TRBV12-5 and TRBJ2-6; TRBD1 might be the D (6 bases). This CDR3 is 17 amino acids long. Trimming stripped 6 bases from V and 2 bases from J, with 17 bases between. The germline gives CDR1 LGHNT, CDR2 FRNRAP. CDR3 in amino acids: CASGRGTLQPGANVLTF. The DNA for the CDR3 is TGTGCTAGTGGAAGAGGGACACTTCAACCTGGGGCCAACGTCCTGACTTTC.